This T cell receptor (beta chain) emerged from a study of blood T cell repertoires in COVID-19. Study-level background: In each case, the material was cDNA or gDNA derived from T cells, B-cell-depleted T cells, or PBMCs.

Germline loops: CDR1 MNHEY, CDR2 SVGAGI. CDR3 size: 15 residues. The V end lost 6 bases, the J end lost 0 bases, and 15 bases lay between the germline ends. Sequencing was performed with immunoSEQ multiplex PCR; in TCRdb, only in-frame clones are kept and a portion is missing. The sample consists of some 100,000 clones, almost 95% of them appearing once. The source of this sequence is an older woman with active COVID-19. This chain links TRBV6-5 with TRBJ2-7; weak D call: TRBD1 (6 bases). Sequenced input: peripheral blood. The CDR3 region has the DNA TGTGCCAGCAGCCTAAAGCCGGGACACTCCTACGAGCAGTACTTC. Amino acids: CASSLKPGHSYEQYF.